The clone carrying this TCR beta chain has a count of ten or more. MiXCR was run by TCRdb on the 5' RACE reads, yielding one entry per CDR3 protein. Of approximately 490,000 distinct CDR3 sequences listed, about 20% are singletons. This entry belongs to a study of identical twins. CDR3 length: 16 residues. Deletions cut 4 bases from V and 1 base from J, with 16 bases between. The same specimen was also included in a second study, on yellow fever vaccine responses in identical twins.

The chain couples TRBV12-3 or TRBV12-4 to TRBJ1-1; perhaps TRBD1 as D (5 bases). This TCR was recovered from a woman younger than 30 in good health. Sequenced input: CD4+ T cells sorted from blood. CDR3 coding DNA: TGTGCCAGCAGTTATTCCCTCTGGGACCGGAACACTGAAGCTTTCTTT. It translates to CASSYSLWDRNTEAFF.